The clone carrying this T cell receptor beta chain was seen once. Its antigen is still unknown. Compared with germline, one end of the junction differs, possibly owing to a read error. The sample comes from a study of T cell repertoires in cytomegalovirus infection. Study information: The authors relied on CMV epitopes, both recently identified HLA-C-restricted and well-studied HLA-B-restricted. The public TCR beta signatures pointed to both CMV infection and matching HLA type. Overall study findings and caveats: Ex vivo, HLA-C-restricted CMV-specific TCR beta clonotypes prevailed over the rest of the response.

One entry per CDR3 protein, called by TCRdb with MiXCR from the reads. The sample contains around 78,000 distinct CDR3 sequences, 20% to 30% of which appear only once. Germline CDR1 is KGHDR and CDR2 is SFDVKD. This CDR3 has 14 amino acids. The TCR sequence derives from a human donor in good health (CMV status not recorded). Some clones in this sample may be carry-over from other donors' samples. Sequenced material: CD8+ T cells from cultured PBMCs, taken from culture after CMV antigen stimulation. The V gene is TRBV24-1, the J gene TRBJ2-2; perhaps TRBD2 as D (5 bases). Here the CDR3 DNA reads TGTGCCACCAGTGGGCCGGGTAACACCGGGGAGCTGTTGTTT. Translation: CATSGPGNTGELLF.